This TCR beta chain was captured by sequencing in a study of T cell responses to AZD1222 COVID-19 vaccine. Assay used: immunoSEQ multiplex PCR; TCRdb lists only in-frame clones, some missing. The sample has roughly 150,000 clones, 80% to 95% seen once. Study observations and caveats: Clonal diversity was possibly underestimated, and white British individuals and females predominated among donors.

As to this clone: Antigen: not known.

Losses at the gene ends were 8 bases for V and 5 bases for J; bases not matched to a gene: 2. The V gene's germline CDR1 is MRHNA and CDR2 SNTAGT. The CDR3 length is 13 residues. This specimen consisted of peripheral blood, obtained on day 0 of AZD1222 vaccination. This rearrangement joins TRBV6-4 to TRBJ2-2; 10 positions agree with TRBD2. The receptor was isolated from an adult in good health. This CDR3 is CASGTSETGELFF. As DNA, the CDR3 is TGTGCCAGCGGGACTAGCGAAACCGGGGAGCTGTTTTTT.